This T cell receptor (beta chain) was sequenced in a study of T cell clones after liver transplantation. Whole-study context: Immunosuppression withdrawal was tried within 2 years after liver transplantation in this trial. Blood was drawn pre-transplant, before withdrawal, and after full or failed withdrawal. Tolerance: complete withdrawal held at least one year, liver enzymes staying within twice normal. Overall study findings and caveats: Donor-reactive sequences fell more than third party-reactive ones, suggesting partial deletion.

For this clone: Its antigen remains unidentified.

Method: immunoSEQ multiplex PCR; TCRdb's copy keeps in-frame clones and lacks some. The sample gives tens of thousands of clones, 65% to 85% of which show up once; around a third is in the top ten. The V end lost 3 bases, the J end lost 4 bases, and 10 bases lay between the germline ends. The germline V gene has CDR1 LNHDA and CDR2 SQIVND (reference sequence). The CDR3 runs 13 residues. The chain links TRBV19 to TRBJ2-7, with D perhaps TRBD2 (6 bases). Sequences were derived from CD8+ T cells from blood, sampled roughly 56 months after liver transplant. The source is a human patient who received a liver transplant. Part of the T cell pool may stem from the graft donor. As DNA, the CDR3 is TGTGCCAGTAGTATCGGGGGAGCTTACGAGCAGTACTTC. Translation gives CASSIGGAYEQYF. Variable domain in full (rest from reference TRBV19 and TRBJ2-7): DGGITQSPKYLFRKEGQNVTLSCEQNLNHDAMYWYRQDPGQGLRLIYYSQIVNDFQKGDIAEGYSVSREKKESFPLTVTSAQKNPTAFYLCASSIGGAYEQYFGPGTRLTVT.